This is a list of T cell receptor beta chains from one sample in a study of shared clonotypes between healthy human individuals. This table comes from immunoSEQ multiplex PCR, and its TCRdb copy is limited to in-frame clones, with some not included. The sample records over a million clones, about 75% being singletons. Input material: memory CD4+ T cells sorted from blood. The receptor source for this set is a man aged 18 to 35 in good health. Each CDR3 is given with its conserved first and last residue. The D gene is left open where the match is weak. Size is stated for part of the rows, as once, few or many counts, or as a class when the clone is expanded.

D	size	V	J	DNA	CDR3
TRBD1	-	TRBV30	TRBJ2-7	TGTGCCTGGAGTCTGTGGGGGACAGGCCACGGCTACGAGCAGTACTTC	CAWSLWGTGHGYEQYF
-	-	TRBV6-1	TRBJ1-5	TGTGCCAGCAGCTCGGGTTATAGCAATCAGCCCCAGCATTTT	CASSSGYSNQPQHF
-	-	TRBV10-3	TRBJ2-7	TGTGCCATCAGTGGAAAACAGGGAGTAGTCAACGAGCAGTACTTC	CAISGKQGVVNEQYF
-	few	TRBV5-1	TRBJ1-4	TGCGCCAGCAGCTTGGGCTGGGGTAGGGCTAATGAAAAACTGTTTTTT	CASSLGWGRANEKLFF
-	-	TRBV10-3	TRBJ1-5	TGTGCCATCAGGGACGATAGCAATCAGCCCCAGCATTTT	CAIRDDSNQPQHF
-	once	TRBV6-5	TRBJ1-6	TGTGCCAGCAGTTACCTGGGGAGGGCTAATTCACCCCTCCACTTT	CASSYLGRANSPLHF
-	-	TRBV7-2	TRBJ1-1	TGTGCCAGCAGGAAAAACACGGGCGGCACTGAAGCTTTCTTT	CASRKNTGGTEAFF
-	-	TRBV9	TRBJ2-3	TGTGCCAGCAGCGTGGGGGGGGCCGCTCGGACAGATACGCAGTATTTT	CASSVGGAARTDTQYF
-	-	TRBV11-3	TRBJ2-1	TGTGCCAGCAGCCAGGACAGGGAGGGTAATGAGCAGTTCTTC	CASSQDREGNEQFF
TRBD1	few	TRBV7-8	TRBJ2-7	TGTGCCAGCAGCTTCTCCGGGACAGGGGGCTACGAGCAGTACTTC	CASSFSGTGGYEQYF
-	-	TRBV18	TRBJ1-4	TGTGCCAGCTCACCGGGCGCAGAAAATGAAAAACTGTTTTTT	CASSPGAENEKLFF
-	-	TRBV29-1	TRBJ2-7	TGCAGCGTTGGAACGGGCTACGAGCAGTACTTC	CSVGTGYEQYF
-	-	TRBV15	TRBJ1-2	TGTGCCACCAGGGGGAACTATGGCTACACCTTC	CATRGNYGYTF
-	-	TRBV2	TRBJ2-2	TGTGCCAGCAGTGTCCTAGCTGCCGGGGAGCTGTTTTTT	CASSVLAAGELFF
-	once	TRBV7-8	TRBJ2-2	TGTGCCAGCAGCTCGACTACCGGGGAGCTGTTTTTT	CASSSTTGELFF
-	-	TRBV5-1	TRBJ2-7	TGCGCCAGCAGCTCGTCACAGGTTCGCGAGCAGTACTTC	CASSSSQVREQYF